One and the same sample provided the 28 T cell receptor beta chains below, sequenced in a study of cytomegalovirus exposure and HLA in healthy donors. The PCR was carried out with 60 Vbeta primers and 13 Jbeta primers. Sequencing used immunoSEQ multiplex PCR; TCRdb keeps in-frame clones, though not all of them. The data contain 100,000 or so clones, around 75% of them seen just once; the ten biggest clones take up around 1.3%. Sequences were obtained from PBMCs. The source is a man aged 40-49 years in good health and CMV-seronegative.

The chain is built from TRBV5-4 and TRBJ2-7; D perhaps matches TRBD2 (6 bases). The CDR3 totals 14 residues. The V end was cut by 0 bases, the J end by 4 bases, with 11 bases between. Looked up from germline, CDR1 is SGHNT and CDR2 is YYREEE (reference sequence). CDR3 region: CASSLGGTGYEQYF. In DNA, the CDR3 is TGTGCCAGCAGCTTGGGTGGGACTGGGTACGAGCAGTACTTC.

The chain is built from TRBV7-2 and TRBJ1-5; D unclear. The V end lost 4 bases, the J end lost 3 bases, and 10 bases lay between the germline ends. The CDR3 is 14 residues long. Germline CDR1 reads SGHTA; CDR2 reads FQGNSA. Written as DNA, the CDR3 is TGTGCCAGCAGCTCCCTAGGCTACAATCAGCCCCAGCATTTT. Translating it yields CASSSLGYNQPQHF.

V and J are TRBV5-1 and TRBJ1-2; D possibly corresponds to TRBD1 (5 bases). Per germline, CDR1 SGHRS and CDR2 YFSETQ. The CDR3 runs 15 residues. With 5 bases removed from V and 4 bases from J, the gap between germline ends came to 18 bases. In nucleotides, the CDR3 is TGCGCCAGCAGATTGAGGGACGGGGGGACCTATGGCTACACCTTC. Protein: CASRLRDGGTYGYTF. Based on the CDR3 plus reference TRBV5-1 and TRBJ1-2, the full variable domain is KAGVTQTPRYLIKTRGQQVTLSCSPISGHRSVSWYQQTPGQGLQFLFEYFSETQRNKGNFPGRFSGRQFSNSRSEMNVSTLELGDSALYLCASRLRDGGTYGYTFGSGTRLTVV.

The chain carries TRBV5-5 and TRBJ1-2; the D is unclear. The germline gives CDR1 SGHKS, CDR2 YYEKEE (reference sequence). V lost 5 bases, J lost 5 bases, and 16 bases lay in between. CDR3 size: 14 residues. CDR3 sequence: CASRLTPDLYGYTF. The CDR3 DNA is TGTGCCAGCAGGCTTACTCCGGACTTATATGGCTACACCTTC. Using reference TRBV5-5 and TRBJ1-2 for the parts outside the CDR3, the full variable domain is DAGVTQSPTHLIKTRGQQVTLRCSPISGHKSVSWYQQVLGQGPQFIFQYYEKEERGRGNFPDRFSARQFPNYSSELNVNALLLGDSALYLCASRLTPDLYGYTFGSGTRLTVV.

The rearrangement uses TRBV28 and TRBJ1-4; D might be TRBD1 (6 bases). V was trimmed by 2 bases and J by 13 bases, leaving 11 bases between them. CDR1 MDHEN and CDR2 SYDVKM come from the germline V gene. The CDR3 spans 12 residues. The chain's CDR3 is CASSLSQGRLFF. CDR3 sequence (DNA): TGTGCCAGCAGTTTAAGCCAGGGGAGACTGTTTTTT.

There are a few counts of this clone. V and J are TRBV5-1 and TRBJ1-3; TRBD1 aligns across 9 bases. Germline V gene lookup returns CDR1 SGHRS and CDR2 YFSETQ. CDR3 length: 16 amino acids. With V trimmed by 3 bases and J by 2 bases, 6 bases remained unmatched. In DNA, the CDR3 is TGCGCCAGCAGCTCGTTCACAGGGGGCCCTGGAAACACCATATATTTT. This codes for CASSSFTGGPGNTIYF.

The CDR3 region has the DNA TGTGCCAGCAGCCAAGGCCTCCTAGCGGGAGTTACCACCGGGGAGCTGTTTTTT. It specifies CASSQGLLAGVTTGELFF. The chain couples TRBV7-8 to TRBJ2-2, with 10 bases aligning to TRBD2. J was trimmed by 4 bases and V by 5 bases; bases with no gene match: 13. Germline-derived CDR1 and CDR2 are SGHVS and FQNEAQ. The CDR3 consists of 18 residues.

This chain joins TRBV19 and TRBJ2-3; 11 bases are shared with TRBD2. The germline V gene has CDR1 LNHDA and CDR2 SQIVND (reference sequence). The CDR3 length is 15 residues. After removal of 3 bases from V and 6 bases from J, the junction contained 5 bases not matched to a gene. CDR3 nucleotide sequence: TGTGCCAGTAGTATGACTAGCGGGATGGCGGATACGCAGTATTTT. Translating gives CASSMTSGMADTQYF.

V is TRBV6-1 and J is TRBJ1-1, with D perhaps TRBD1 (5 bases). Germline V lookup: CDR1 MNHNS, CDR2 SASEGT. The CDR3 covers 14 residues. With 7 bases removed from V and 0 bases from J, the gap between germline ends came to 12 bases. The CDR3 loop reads CASKAGLMNTEAFF. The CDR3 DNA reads TGTGCCAGCAAGGCAGGGCTTATGAACACTGAAGCTTTCTTT.

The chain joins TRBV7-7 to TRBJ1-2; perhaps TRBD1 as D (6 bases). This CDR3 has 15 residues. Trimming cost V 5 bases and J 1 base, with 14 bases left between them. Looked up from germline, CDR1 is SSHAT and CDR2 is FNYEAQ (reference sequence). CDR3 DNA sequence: TGTGCCAGCAGCCCGGTGGACAGTGTTAACTATGGCTACACCTTC. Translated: CASSPVDSVNYGYTF.

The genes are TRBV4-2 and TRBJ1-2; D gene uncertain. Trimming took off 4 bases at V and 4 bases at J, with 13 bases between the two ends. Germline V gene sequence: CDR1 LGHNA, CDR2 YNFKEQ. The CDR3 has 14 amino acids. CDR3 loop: CASSPSGSGYGYTF. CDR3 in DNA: TGTGCCAGCAGCCCCAGCGGATCGGGCTATGGCTACACCTTC.

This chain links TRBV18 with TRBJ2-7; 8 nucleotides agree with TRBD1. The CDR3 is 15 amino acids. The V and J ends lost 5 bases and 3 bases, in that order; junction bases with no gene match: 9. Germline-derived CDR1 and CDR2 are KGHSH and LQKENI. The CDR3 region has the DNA TGTGCCAGCTCAGTCGGACAGGGTGGGGGCTACGAGCAGTACTTC. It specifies CASSVGQGGGYEQYF.

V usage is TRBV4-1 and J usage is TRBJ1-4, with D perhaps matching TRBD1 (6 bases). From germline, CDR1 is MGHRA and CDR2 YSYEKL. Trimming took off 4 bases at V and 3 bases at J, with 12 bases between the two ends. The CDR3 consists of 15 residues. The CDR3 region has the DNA TGCGCCAGCAGCCTGGCACAGGGAGCTAATGAAAAACTGTTTTTT. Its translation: CASSLAQGANEKLFF.

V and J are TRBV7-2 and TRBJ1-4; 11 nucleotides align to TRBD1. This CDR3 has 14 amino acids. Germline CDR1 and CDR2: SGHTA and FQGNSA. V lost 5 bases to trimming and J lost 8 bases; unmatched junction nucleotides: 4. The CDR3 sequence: CASSAGDRGEKLFF. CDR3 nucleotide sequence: TGTGCCAGCAGCGCCGGGGACAGGGGGGAAAAACTGTTTTTT.

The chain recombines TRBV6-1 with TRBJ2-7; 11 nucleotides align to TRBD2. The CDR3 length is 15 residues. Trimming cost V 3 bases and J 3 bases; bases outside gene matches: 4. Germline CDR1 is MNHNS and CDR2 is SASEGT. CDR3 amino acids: CASSDPSGRFYEQYF. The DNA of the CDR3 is TGTGCCAGCAGTGACCCTAGCGGGAGGTTCTACGAGCAGTACTTC.

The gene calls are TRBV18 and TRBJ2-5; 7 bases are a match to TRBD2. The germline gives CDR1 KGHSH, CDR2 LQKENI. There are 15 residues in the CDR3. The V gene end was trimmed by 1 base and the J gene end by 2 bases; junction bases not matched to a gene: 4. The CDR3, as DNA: TGTGCCAGCTCACCACTTGACGGGGGGCAAGAGACCCAGTACTTC. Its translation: CASSPLDGGQETQYF.

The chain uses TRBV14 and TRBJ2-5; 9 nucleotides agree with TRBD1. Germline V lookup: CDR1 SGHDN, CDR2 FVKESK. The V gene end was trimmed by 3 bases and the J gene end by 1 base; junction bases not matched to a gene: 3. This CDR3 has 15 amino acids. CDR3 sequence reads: CASSHGQGSQETQYF. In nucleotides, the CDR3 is TGTGCCAGCAGCCATGGACAGGGGAGCCAAGAGACCCAGTACTTC. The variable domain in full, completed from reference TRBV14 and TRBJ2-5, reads EAGVTQFPSHSVIEKGQTVTLRCDPISGHDNLYWYRRVMGKEIKFLLHFVKESKQDESGMPNNRFLAERTGGTYSTLKVQPAELEDSGVYFCASSHGQGSQETQYFGPGTRLLVL.

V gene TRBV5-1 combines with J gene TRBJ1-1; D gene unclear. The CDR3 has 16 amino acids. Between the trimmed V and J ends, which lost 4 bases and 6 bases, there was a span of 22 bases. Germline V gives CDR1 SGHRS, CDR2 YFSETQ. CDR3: CASSMAYSNRDAEAFF. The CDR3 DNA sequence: TGCGCCAGCAGCATGGCCTACAGCAACCGAGATGCTGAAGCTTTCTTT.

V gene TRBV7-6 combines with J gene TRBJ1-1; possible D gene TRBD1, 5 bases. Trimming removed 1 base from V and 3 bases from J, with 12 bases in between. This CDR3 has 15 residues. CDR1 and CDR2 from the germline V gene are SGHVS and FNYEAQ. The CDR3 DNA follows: TGTGCCAGCAGCTTAGGCGCAGCGGGGGACACTGAAGCTTTCTTT. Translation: CASSLGAAGDTEAFF.

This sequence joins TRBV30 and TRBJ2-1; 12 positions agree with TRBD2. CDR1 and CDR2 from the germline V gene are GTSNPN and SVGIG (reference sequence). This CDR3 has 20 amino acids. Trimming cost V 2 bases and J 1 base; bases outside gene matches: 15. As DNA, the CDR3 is TGTGCCTGGAGTTTGCGGAGACTAGCGGGAGATTTTAGGTCCTACAATGAGCAGTTCTTC. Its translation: CAWSLRRLAGDFRSYNEQFF.

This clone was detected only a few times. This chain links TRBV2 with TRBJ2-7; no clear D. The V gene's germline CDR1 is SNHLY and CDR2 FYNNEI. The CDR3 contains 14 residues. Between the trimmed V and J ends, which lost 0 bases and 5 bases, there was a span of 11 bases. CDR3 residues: CASSEAYSRNEQYF. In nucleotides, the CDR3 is TGTGCCAGCAGTGAAGCGTACAGTAGGAACGAGCAGTACTTC. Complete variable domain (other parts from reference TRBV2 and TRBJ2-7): EPEVTQTPSHQVTQMGQEVILRCVPISNHLYFYWYRQILGQKVEFLVSFYNNEISEKSEIFDDQFSVERPDGSNFTLKIRSTKLEDSAMYFCASSEAYSRNEQYFGPGTRLTVT.

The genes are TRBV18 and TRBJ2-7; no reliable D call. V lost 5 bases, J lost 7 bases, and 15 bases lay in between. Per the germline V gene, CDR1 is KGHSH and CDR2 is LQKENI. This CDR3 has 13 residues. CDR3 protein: CASSTGPPLEQYF. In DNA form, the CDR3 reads TGTGCCAGCTCAACCGGTCCGCCCCTTGAGCAGTACTTC. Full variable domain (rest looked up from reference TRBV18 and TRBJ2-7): NAGVMQNPRHLVRRRGQEARLRCSPMKGHSHVYWYRQLPEEGLKFMVYLQKENIIDESGMPKERFSAEFPKEGPSILRIQQVVRGDSAAYFCASSTGPPLEQYFGPGTRLTVT.

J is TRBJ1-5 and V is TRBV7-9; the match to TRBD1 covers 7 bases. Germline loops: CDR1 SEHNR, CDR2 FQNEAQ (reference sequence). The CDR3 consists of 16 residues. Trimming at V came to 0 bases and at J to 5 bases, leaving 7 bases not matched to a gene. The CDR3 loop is CASSLATGKGDQPQHF. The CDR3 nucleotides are TGTGCCAGCAGCTTAGCGACAGGGAAGGGGGATCAGCCCCAGCATTTT.

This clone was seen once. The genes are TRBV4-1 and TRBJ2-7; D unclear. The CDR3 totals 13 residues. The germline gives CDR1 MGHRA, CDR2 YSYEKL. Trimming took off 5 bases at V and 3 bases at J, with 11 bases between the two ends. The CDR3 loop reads CASSEENFYEQYF. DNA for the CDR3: TGCGCCAGCAGCGAGGAGAATTTCTACGAGCAGTACTTC.

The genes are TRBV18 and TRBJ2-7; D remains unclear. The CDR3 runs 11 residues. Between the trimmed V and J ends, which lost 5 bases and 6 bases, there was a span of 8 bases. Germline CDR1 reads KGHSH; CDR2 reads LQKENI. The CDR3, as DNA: TGTGCCAGCTCAAGCTCGGGCGAGCAGTACTTC. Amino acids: CASSSSGEQYF.

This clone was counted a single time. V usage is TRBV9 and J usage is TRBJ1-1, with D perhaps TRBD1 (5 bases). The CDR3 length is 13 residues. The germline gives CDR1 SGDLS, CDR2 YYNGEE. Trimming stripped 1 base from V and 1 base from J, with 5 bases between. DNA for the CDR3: TGTGCCAGCAGCGTAAGGGGGAACACTGAAGCTTTCTTT. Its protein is CASSVRGNTEAFF.

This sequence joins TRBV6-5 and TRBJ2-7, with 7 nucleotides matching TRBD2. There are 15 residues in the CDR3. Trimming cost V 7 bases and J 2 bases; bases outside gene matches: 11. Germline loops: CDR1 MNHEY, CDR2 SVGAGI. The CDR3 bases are TGTGCCAGCACCCCCTTGGGGGGGGGACCCTACGAGCAGTACTTC. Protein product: CASTPLGGGPYEQYF.

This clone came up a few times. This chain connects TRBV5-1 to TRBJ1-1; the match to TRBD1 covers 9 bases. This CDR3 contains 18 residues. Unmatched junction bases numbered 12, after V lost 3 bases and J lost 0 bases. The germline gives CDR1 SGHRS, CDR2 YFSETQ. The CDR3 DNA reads TGCGCCAGCAGCTCCCCGGGACAGGGAGGAGGCGTGAACACTGAAGCTTTCTTT. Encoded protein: CASSSPGQGGGVNTEAFF.